This note documents a single T cell receptor (beta chain) sequence. The sample belongs to a study of shared clonotypes between healthy human individuals. Sequencing was performed with immunoSEQ multiplex PCR; in TCRdb, only in-frame clones are kept and a portion is missing. The table records a few million clones, approximately 96% of them present only once. Germline loops: CDR1 SNHLY, CDR2 FYNNEI. This CDR3 spans 13 amino acids. V was cut by 3 bases and J by 5 bases, with 10 bases left in between. Source material: naive CD4+ T cells sorted from blood. Regarding subset: CD45RA+ positively selected. The chain has TRBV2 and TRBJ1-1; D not certain. The TCR originated in a man in his late teens or twenties in good health. CDR3 loop: CASSDSPGTEAFF. CDR3 DNA sequence: TGTGCCAGCAGTGACAGTCCTGGGACTGAAGCTTTCTTT.